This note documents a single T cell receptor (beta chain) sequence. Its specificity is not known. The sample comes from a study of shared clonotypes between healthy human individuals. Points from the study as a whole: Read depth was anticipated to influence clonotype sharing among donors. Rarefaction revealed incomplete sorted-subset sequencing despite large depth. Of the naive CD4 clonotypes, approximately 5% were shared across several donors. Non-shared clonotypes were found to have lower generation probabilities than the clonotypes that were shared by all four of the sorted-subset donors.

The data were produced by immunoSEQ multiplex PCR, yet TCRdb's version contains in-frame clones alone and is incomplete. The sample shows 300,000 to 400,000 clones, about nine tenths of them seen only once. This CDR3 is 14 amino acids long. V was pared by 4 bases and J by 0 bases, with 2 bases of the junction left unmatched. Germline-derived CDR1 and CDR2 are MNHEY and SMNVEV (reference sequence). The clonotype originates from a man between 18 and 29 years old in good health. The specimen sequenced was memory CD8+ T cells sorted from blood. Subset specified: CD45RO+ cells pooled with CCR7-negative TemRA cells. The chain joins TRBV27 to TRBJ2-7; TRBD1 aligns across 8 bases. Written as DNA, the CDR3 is TGTGCCAGCAGTTGGGGACAGGCCTCCTACGAGCAGTACTTC. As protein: CASSWGQASYEQYF.